Below are 25 T cell receptor beta chains sequenced from a single sample in a study of glioma-infiltrating T cells. Using RNA template, CDR3s of TCR alpha and beta were amplified with iRepertoire arm-PCR. Via MiXCR, TCRdb re-called the multiplex PCR reads, giving one row per CDR3 protein. This sample yields around 190,000 distinct CDR3 sequences, of which more than 35% are seen a single time; roughly 5.2% belongs to the top ten. Source material: glioma tissue, nonneoplastic brain tissue, or PBMCs (not recorded which). The receptor source for this set is a human donor with low-grade glioma or glioblastoma, undergoing nonglioma brain surgery, or in good health (not recorded which).

This clonotype was observed a few times. The chain links TRBV29-1 to TRBJ1-1; no clear D gene. Germline CDR1 is SQVTM and CDR2 is ANQGSEA. V was shortened by 4 bases and J by 0 bases, with 6 bases between the two germline ends. The CDR3 covers 12 residues. CDR3 protein: CSVAQMNTEAFF. Here the CDR3 DNA reads TGCAGCGTTGCACAGATGAACACTGAAGCTTTCTTT.

This chain connects TRBV20-1 to TRBJ2-7; TRBD2 aligns across 13 bases. The J segment lost 1 base and the V segment lost 3 bases, leaving 12 bases of the junction unmatched. This CDR3 comprises 18 residues. Germline CDR1 is DFQATT and CDR2 is SNEGSKA (reference sequence). The CDR3 nucleotides read TGCAGTGCTAGCAAAACTAGCGGGGGACTAGCGGGATCCTACGAGCAGTACTTC. It is translated as CSASKTSGGLAGSYEQYF.

This clonotype was counted ten times or more. The chain employs TRBV27 and TRBJ2-7, with a tentative D call TRBD1 (6 bases). The V gene's germline CDR1 is MNHEY and CDR2 SMNVEV (reference sequence). CDR3 length: 15 residues. V lost 2 bases and J 2 bases, leaving 13 bases between the germline ends. The CDR3 reads CASSLHPHRAYEQYF. The DNA of the CDR3 is TGTGCCAGCAGTTTACATCCCCACAGGGCCTACGAGCAGTACTTC.

About this clonotype: A much larger clone lies a single base off, so this may be a read error. The J gene is TRBJ2-7, the V gene TRBV28; D unresolved. In germline, CDR1 is MDHEN, CDR2 SYDVKM. The germline V and J ends were trimmed by 1 base and 6 bases, with 10 bases remaining between them. This CDR3 is 13 amino acids long. The CDR3 DNA reads TGTGCCAGCAGTTTATTTGACGTCGGCGAGCAGTACTTC. This sequence encodes CASSLFDVGEQYF.

The V and J genes are TRBV4-1 and TRBJ1-4; the D is unclear. Germline assignment: CDR1 MGHRA and CDR2 YSYEKL. V dropped 3 bases and J dropped 4 bases, with 12 bases sitting between them. The CDR3 sequence is 15 residues long. The CDR3 region is CASSQGGGNNEKLFF. The CDR3 DNA sequence: TGCGCCAGCAGCCAGGGAGGAGGAAATAATGAAAAACTGTTTTTT.

The table lists this clonotype with many counts. The chain links TRBV15 to TRBJ2-2; a possible D gene is TRBD2 (6 bases). V was cut by 0 bases and J by 7 bases, with 12 bases left in between. The CDR3 totals 15 residues. CDR1 and CDR2 from the germline V gene are LNHNV and YYDKDF (reference sequence). CDR3 nucleotide sequence: TGTGCCACCAGCAGAGATCTCGGGGGAAGCGGGGAGCTGTTTTTT. It translates to CATSRDLGGSGELFF.

A remark on this clonotype: Sequence at one end of the junction differs from germline and may be a read error. This chain uses TRBV28 with TRBJ2-3; 7 bases fit TRBD2. Germline V gene lookup returns CDR1 MDHEN and CDR2 SYDVKM. CDR3 length equals 15 residues. CDR3 residues: CATFGAGVIADTRYF. The CDR3 region has the DNA TGTGCAACCTTCGGGGCGGGAGTTATCGCAGATACGCGGTATTTT.

This clonotype was observed at least ten times. J is TRBJ2-1 and V is TRBV27; 15 nucleotides line up with TRBD2. From germline, CDR1 is MNHEY and CDR2 SMNVEV (reference sequence). This CDR3 is 14 amino acids long. The V gene end was trimmed by 4 bases and the J gene end by 9 bases; junction bases not matched to a gene: 1. The CDR3 reads CASSWGLAGGEQFF. For the CDR3, the DNA is TGTGCCAGCAGTTGGGGACTAGCGGGAGGTGAGCAGTTCTTC.

There are a few counts of this clonotype. V and J are TRBV2 and TRBJ2-3; tentatively, D is TRBD1 (6 bases). The V gene lost 2 bases and the J gene lost 4 bases, with 16 bases spanning the gap. CDR3 length: 16 residues. Per the germline V gene, CDR1 is SNHLY and CDR2 is FYNNEI. DNA for the CDR3: TGTGCCAGCAGTGAATCCGGGACATACACATCAGATACGCAGTATTTT. Residues: CASSESGTYTSDTQYF.

This clonotype occurred many times. The V and J genes are TRBV6-6 and TRBJ2-1; no definite D call. This CDR3 has 13 amino acids. From germline, CDR1 is MNHNY and CDR2 SVGAGI (reference sequence). Trimming removed 2 bases from V and 4 bases from J, with 6 bases in between. The CDR3 spells CASSYRPYNEQFF. As DNA, the CDR3 is TGTGCCAGCAGTTACCGCCCTTACAATGAGCAGTTCTTC.

For this clonotype: A much larger clone lies a single base off, so this may be a read error. The genes are TRBV2 and TRBJ2-1; TRBD2 matches at 13 bases. The CDR3 has 12 residues. After removal of 8 bases from V and 8 bases from J, the junction contained 0 bases not matched to a gene. The germline V gene has CDR1 SNHLY and CDR2 FYNNEI. The chain's CDR3 is CASGLAGDEQFF. The CDR3 DNA sequence: TGTGCCAGCGGACTAGCGGGAGATGAGCAGTTCTTC. Using reference TRBV2 and TRBJ2-1 for the parts outside the CDR3, the full variable domain is EPEVTQTPSHQVTQMGQEVILRCVPISNHLYFYWYRQILGQKVEFLVSFYNNEISEKSEIFDDQFSVERPDGSNFTLKIRSTKLEDSAMYFCASGLAGDEQFFGPGTRLTVL.

A note on this clonotype: This could be a read error, since a much larger clone is one nucleotide away. The CDR3, as DNA: TGTGCCATCAGTGAAACAAGGGCGGGTGGCTACAGCTTC. Translating gives CAISETRAGGYSF. J is TRBJ1-2 and V is TRBV10-3; D is ambiguous. The CDR3 has 13 amino acids. Germline V gene sequence: CDR1 ENHRY, CDR2 SYGVKD.

This clonotype appeared a single time. A much larger clone lies one base from this, so it may be a read error. The CDR3 is CASSATTTGNTIYF. Written as DNA, the CDR3 is TGTGCCAGCAGCGCGACAACTACTGGAAACACCATATATTTT. V and J are TRBV9 and TRBJ1-3; D is uncertain. The CDR3 is made up of 14 amino acids. Looked up from germline, CDR1 is SGDLS and CDR2 is YYNGEE. Trimming removed 3 bases from V and 2 bases from J, with 9 bases in between.

Points on this clonotype: Being one base from a much bigger clone, this may be a read error. The V and J genes are TRBV10-2 and TRBJ2-7; 10 bases align to TRBD2. Germline V gene lookup returns CDR1 WSHSY and CDR2 SAAADI. CDR3 length: 15 amino acids. The CDR3, as DNA: TGCGCCAGGAGTGAGTCTAGCGGGGGCTCCTACGAGCAGTACTTC. It translates to CARSESSGGSYEQYF.

The V and J genes are TRBV5-4 and TRBJ2-7, with TRBD1 matching 7 bases. The V and J ends lost 4 bases and 0 bases, in that order; junction bases with no gene match: 4. Looked up from germline, CDR1 is SGHNT and CDR2 is YYREEE (reference sequence). This CDR3 is built from 14 residues. The CDR3 coding sequence is TGTGCCAGCAGCCACAGGGGCAGCTCCTACGAGCAGTACTTC. This gives the protein CASSHRGSSYEQYF.

J is TRBJ1-3 and V is TRBV11-2, with D possibly matching TRBD1 (5 bases). Germline CDR1 is SGHAT and CDR2 is FQNNGV. The germline V and J ends were trimmed by 7 bases and 4 bases, with 14 bases remaining between them. The CDR3 is made up of 14 amino acids. The CDR3 DNA sequence: TGTGCCAGCACCCCCGCAGGGTCAGGAAACACCATATATTTT. Translated, it gives CASTPAGSGNTIYF.

The chain couples TRBV29-1 to TRBJ2-7, with 7 bases lining up with TRBD2. V lost 0 bases to trimming and J lost 4 bases; unmatched junction nucleotides: 6. Germline loops: CDR1 SQVTM, CDR2 ANQGSEA. The CDR3 has 14 residues. The CDR3 loop is CSVEEGGSRYEQYF. Written as DNA, the CDR3 is TGCAGCGTTGAAGAAGGCGGGAGCCGGTACGAGCAGTACTTC.

This clonotype was counted at least ten times. V usage is TRBV20-1 and J usage is TRBJ2-5, with TRBD2 matching over 8 bases. The CDR3 has 13 amino acids. V trimming: 1 base; J trimming: 6 bases; junction bases outside the gene matches: 4. In germline, CDR1 is DFQATT, CDR2 SNEGSKA (reference sequence). The CDR3 region has the DNA TGCAGTGCTAGAGCCAGCGGGAGCCAGACCCAGTACTTC. It yields the protein CSARASGSQTQYF.

The V and J genes are TRBV2 and TRBJ2-7; 7 positions agree with TRBD1. Trimming at V came to 6 bases and at J to 4 bases, leaving 9 bases not matched to a gene. The germline gives CDR1 SNHLY, CDR2 FYNNEI. The CDR3 contains 14 residues. DNA for the CDR3: TGTGCCAGCAGCGGGGTAGGGGGCCGGTACGAGCAGTACTTC. It is translated as CASSGVGGRYEQYF.

Details on this clonotype: A single base separates this from a much larger clone, so it may be a read error. The chain couples TRBV4-1 to TRBJ1-1; D gene uncertain. CDR1 is MGHRA, CDR2 YSYEKL, per germline. Trimming stripped 5 bases from V and 9 bases from J, with 16 bases between. The CDR3 length is 13 residues. CDR3 sequence (DNA): TGCGCCAGCAGCTTCCAAGGGAGTACTAAAGCTTTCTTT. It yields the protein CASSFQGSTKAFF.

Many counts were recorded for this clonotype. The rearrangement joins TRBV7-9 to TRBJ2-2; either TRBD1 or TRBD2 may fit D (5 bases each). With 4 bases removed from V and 7 bases from J, the gap between germline ends came to 19 bases. This CDR3 region has 16 residues. Germline V lookup: CDR1 SEHNR, CDR2 FQNEAQ (reference sequence). CDR3 in amino acids: CASSSQYGTNGGELFF. The CDR3 DNA sequence: TGTGCCAGCAGCTCGCAATACGGGACGAATGGCGGGGAGCTGTTTTTT. The entire variable domain, with the rest obtained from reference TRBV7-9 and TRBJ2-2, is as follows: DTGVSQNPRHKITKRGQNVTFRCDPISEHNRLYWYRQTLGQGPEFLTYFQNEAQLEKSRLLSDRFSAERPKGSFSTLEIQRTEQGDSAMYLCASSSQYGTNGGELFFGEGSRLTVL.

This clonotype has at least ten counts. J is TRBJ2-7 and V is TRBV4-1; possible D gene TRBD1, 6 bases. V was cut by 4 bases and J by 4 bases, with 17 bases left in between. CDR1 MGHRA and CDR2 YSYEKL come from the germline V gene. There are 15 residues in the CDR3. The DNA of the CDR3 is TGCGCCAGCAGCCGTTTAACAGGGTCAGCGTACGAGCAGTACTTC. It codes for CASSRLTGSAYEQYF.

This clonotype was detected once. A much larger clone is a single base away; this may be a read error. The rearrangement joins TRBV6-1 to TRBJ2-1, with TRBD2 matching over 9 bases. This CDR3 is built from 15 residues. Germline assignment: CDR1 MNHNS and CDR2 SASEGT. V trimming: 11 bases; J trimming: 7 bases; junction bases outside the gene matches: 15. The CDR3 is CAGPLAGDLKNEQFF. For the CDR3, the DNA is TGTGCCGGGCCCTTAGCGGGAGACCTGAAGAATGAGCAGTTCTTC.

To note about this clonotype: This may arise from a read error, as a much more abundant clone is one base away. The chain couples TRBV20-1 to TRBJ2-7; 9 nucleotides match TRBD2. Germline V gives CDR1 DFQATT, CDR2 SNEGSKA (reference sequence). The CDR3 runs 16 residues. The CDR3 DNA is TGCGGTGCTACCAACCCCTCGACTAGCGGTATCTACGAGCAGTACTTC. Amino acid sequence: CGATNPSTSGIYEQYF.

About this clonotype itself: A read error may be the cause here, since a much bigger clone is one base away. The V and J genes are TRBV19 and TRBJ1-1; D gene ambiguous. Trimming removed 3 bases at V and 8 bases at J, with 7 bases between. Germline lookup yields CDR1 LNHDA and CDR2 SQIVND (reference sequence). This CDR3 is built from 11 residues. CDR3 residues: CASSMAAEAFF. The CDR3, as DNA: TGTGCCAGTAGTATGGCGGCGGAAGCTTTCTTT.